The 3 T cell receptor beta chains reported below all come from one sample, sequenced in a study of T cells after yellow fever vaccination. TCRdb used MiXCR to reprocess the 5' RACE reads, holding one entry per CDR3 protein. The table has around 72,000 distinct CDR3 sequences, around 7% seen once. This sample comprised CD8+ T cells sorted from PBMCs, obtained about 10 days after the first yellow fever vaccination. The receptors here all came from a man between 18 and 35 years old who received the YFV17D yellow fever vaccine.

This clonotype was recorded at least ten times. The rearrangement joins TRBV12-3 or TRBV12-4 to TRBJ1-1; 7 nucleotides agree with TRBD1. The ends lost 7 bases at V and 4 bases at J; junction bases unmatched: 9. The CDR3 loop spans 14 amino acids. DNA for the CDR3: TGTGCCAGCAAGGCCGTTCCAGGGGGCACTGAAGCTTTCTTT. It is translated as CASKAVPGGTEAFF.

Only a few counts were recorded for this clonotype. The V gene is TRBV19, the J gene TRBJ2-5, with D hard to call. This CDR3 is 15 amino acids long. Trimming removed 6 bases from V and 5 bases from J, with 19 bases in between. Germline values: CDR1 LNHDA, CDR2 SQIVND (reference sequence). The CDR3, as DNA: TGTGCCAGTAGCCCGTTCCCGGGTCCCTGGGAGACCCAGTACTTC. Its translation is CASSPFPGPWETQYF.

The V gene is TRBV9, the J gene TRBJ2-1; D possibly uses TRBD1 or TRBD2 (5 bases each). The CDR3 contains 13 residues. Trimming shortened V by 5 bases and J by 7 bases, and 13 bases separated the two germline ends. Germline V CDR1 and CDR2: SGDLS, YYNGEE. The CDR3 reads CASSTEGENEQFF. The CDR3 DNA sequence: TGTGCCAGCAGTACCGAAGGGGAGAATGAGCAGTTCTTC. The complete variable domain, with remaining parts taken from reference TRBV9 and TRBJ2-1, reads DSGVTQTPKHLITATGQRVTLRCSPRSGDLSVYWYQQSLDQGLQFLIQYYNGEERAKGNILERFSAQQFPDLHSELNLSSLELGDSALYFCASSTEGENEQFFGPGTRLTVL.